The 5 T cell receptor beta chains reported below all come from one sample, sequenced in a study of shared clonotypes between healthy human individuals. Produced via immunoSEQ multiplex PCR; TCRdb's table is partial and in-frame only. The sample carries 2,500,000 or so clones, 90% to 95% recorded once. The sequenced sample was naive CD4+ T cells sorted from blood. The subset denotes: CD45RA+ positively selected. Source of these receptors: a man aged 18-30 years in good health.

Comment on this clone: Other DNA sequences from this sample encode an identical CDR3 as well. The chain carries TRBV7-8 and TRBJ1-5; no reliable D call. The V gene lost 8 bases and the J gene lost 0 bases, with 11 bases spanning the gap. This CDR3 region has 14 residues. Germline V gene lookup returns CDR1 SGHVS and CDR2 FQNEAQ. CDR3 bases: TGTGCCAGCGCAGGAGAATATAGCAATCAGCCCCAGCATTTT. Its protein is CASAGEYSNQPQHF.

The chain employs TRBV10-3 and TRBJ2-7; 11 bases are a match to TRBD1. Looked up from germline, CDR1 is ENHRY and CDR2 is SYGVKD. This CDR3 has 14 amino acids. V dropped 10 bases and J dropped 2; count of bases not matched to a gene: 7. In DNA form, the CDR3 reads TGTGCCACCCAACCGGGACAGGGGGCCTACGAGCAGTACTTC. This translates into CATQPGQGAYEQYF.

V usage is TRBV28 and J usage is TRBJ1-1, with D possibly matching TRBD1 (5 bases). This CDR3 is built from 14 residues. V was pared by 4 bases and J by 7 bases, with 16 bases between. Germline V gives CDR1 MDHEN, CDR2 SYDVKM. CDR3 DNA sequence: TGTGCCAGCAGTTCAGGGAGTTTGGTGGGTGAAGCTTTCTTT. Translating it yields CASSSGSLVGEAFF.

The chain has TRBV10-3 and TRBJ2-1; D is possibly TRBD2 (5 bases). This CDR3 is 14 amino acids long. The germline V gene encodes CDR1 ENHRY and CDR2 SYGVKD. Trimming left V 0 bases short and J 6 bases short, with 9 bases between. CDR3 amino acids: CAISESVTINEQFF. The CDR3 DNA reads TGTGCCATCAGTGAGTCGGTGACTATCAATGAGCAGTTCTTC.

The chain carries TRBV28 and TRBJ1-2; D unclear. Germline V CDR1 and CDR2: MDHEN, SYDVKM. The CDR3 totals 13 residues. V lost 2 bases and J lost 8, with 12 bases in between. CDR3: CASSLVGRRGYTF. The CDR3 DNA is TGTGCCAGCAGTTTAGTGGGCCGGCGGGGCTACACCTTC.